These 17 T cell receptor beta chains were all obtained from the same sample, sequenced in a study of regulatory T cells in long-lasting Graves disease (dated by TCRdb to the early 2020s). What the time point label conveys for this sample: newly diagnosed GD, antithyroid drugs for less than 3 months. RNA was extracted from PBMCs in TRIzol for both TCR sequencing and RNA sequencing. The library relied on multiplex PCR. TCRdb lists the instrument as Illumina HiSeq 4000. TCR beta libraries were built with iRepertoire HTBI primers and Arm-PCR amplification of CDR3 regions. TCRdb reprocessed the public reads (quality trimming at Q25 with fastp, clone calling with MiXCR) and kept in-frame beta chains. A single entry per CDR3 protein holds the most common genes and DNA from its merged rows. This sample is represented by a few hundred thousand distinct CDR3 sequences; approximately 13% of them were singletons. In total, the top ten clones hold roughly a tenth of the sample.

These data also formed part of another study, on T cells in Graves' hyperthyroidism and ophthalmopathy.

The source was peripheral blood mononuclear cells (PBMCs), collected at new diagnosis, from a patient treated with antithyroid drugs. The receptors stem from a man aged 25-45 years with Graves disease. Donor details come from another sample of the same person, matched by shared clones.

There are many counts of this clonotype. The chain couples TRBV20-1 to TRBJ2-7, with D hard to call. The CDR3 length is 14 residues. Germline-derived CDR1 and CDR2 are DFQATT and SNEGSKA (reference sequence). Trimming removed 3 bases at V and 1 base at J, with 13 bases between. CDR3 in DNA: TGCAGTGCTAGGCCCGTCGACCGATCCTACGAGCAGTACTTC. Amino acid sequence: CSARPVDRSYEQYF.

This chain joins TRBV20-1 and TRBJ2-2; TRBD2 matches at 11 bases. The trim removed 3 bases at V and 3 bases at J, leaving 12 bases unmatched. The CDR3 has 18 amino acids. CDR1 and CDR2 (germline): DFQATT, SNEGSKA (reference sequence). CDR3 protein: CSASPISGRAIYTGELFF. CDR3 DNA sequence: TGCAGTGCTAGTCCGATTAGCGGGAGGGCCATTTACACCGGGGAGCTGTTTTTT.

This clonotype was seen many times. The J gene is TRBJ2-3, the V gene TRBV29-1; 9 bases are shared with TRBD2. The CDR3 spans 16 residues. V shed 6 bases and J 0 bases; nucleotides not matched to a gene: 10. Germline V lookup: CDR1 SQVTM, CDR2 ANQGSEA. The CDR3 coding sequence is TGCAGCGTGATACCTCCGGGACTAGCAAGCACAGATACGCAGTATTTT. It translates to CSVIPPGLASTDTQYF.

This clonotype was picked up many times. V and J are TRBV2 and TRBJ1-1; TRBD1 matches at 7 bases. V was pared by 7 bases and J by 1 base, with 3 bases of the junction left unmatched. The CDR3 sequence is 13 residues long. CDR1 and CDR2 (germline): SNHLY, FYNNEI. The CDR3 loop is CASTGQRNTEAFF. The CDR3 DNA sequence: TGTGCCAGCACGGGACAGAGGAACACTGAAGCTTTCTTT.

This clonotype was seen repeatedly, ten times or more. The rearrangement links TRBV5-1 to TRBJ1-1, with 7 bases lining up with TRBD1. Germline V gene data show CDR1 as SGHRS and CDR2 as YFSETQ. The V segment lost 4 bases and the J segment 3 bases; nucleotides outside the gene matches: 12. This CDR3 has 16 amino acids. CDR3: CASSPKLDRRYTEAFF. The CDR3, as DNA: TGCGCCAGCAGCCCGAAGCTGGACAGGCGTTACACTGAAGCTTTCTTT.

This clonotype turned up a few times. The J gene is TRBJ2-7, the V gene TRBV4-1, with 12 bases matching TRBD1. V dropped 2 bases and J dropped 5; count of bases not matched to a gene: 10. Germline CDR1 MGHRA, CDR2 YSYEKL. The CDR3 length is 17 residues. In nucleotides, the CDR3 is TGCGCCAGCAGCCAATCACCGGGACAGGGGGCTGGCGACGAGCAGTACTTC. Its translation: CASSQSPGQGAGDEQYF.

J is TRBJ1-2 and V is TRBV7-9, with unresolved D. This CDR3 is built from 13 residues. Germline CDR1 SEHNR, CDR2 FQNEAQ (reference sequence). V dropped 5 bases and J dropped 8 bases, with 15 bases sitting between them. CDR3 DNA: TGTGCCAGCAGCCGATGGGAGACGGAAGGCTACACCTTC. Translating gives CASSRWETEGYTF.

This clonotype was found many times. The chain combines TRBV6-1 with TRBJ2-6; no clear D gene. There are 14 residues in the CDR3. The V end was cut by 6 bases, the J end by 1 base, with 7 bases between. The germline V gene encodes CDR1 MNHNS and CDR2 SASEGT. The DNA of the CDR3 is TGTGCCAGCAGCCCCCATTCTGGGGCCAACGTCCTGACTTTC. It translates to CASSPHSGANVLTF.

This clonotype was picked up a small number of times. The chain uses TRBV10-3 and TRBJ2-1; D is ambiguous. V dropped 0 bases and J dropped 6 bases, with 9 bases sitting between them. CDR3 size: 14 residues. The germline CDR1 and CDR2 sequences are ENHRY and SYGVKD. The CDR3 region is CAISESVMGNEQFF. CDR3 coding DNA: TGTGCCATCAGTGAGTCAGTGATGGGCAATGAGCAGTTCTTC.

This clonotype was recorded at least ten times. J is TRBJ2-7 and V is TRBV27, with 9 nucleotides matching TRBD2. Germline values: CDR1 MNHEY, CDR2 SMNVEV (reference sequence). J gave up 5 bases and V 3 bases, and 11 bases lay outside the gene matches. The CDR3 spans 16 residues. The CDR3 nucleotides read TGTGCCAGCAGTTTGTTTCGGACTAGCGTGTCGAACGAGCAGTACTTC. Translated, it gives CASSLFRTSVSNEQYF.

The chain carries TRBV28 and TRBJ2-4; D is undetermined. The CDR3 totals 12 residues. Germline CDR1 and CDR2: MDHEN and SYDVKM. Between the trimmed V and J ends, which lost 4 bases and 7 bases, there was a span of 8 bases. CDR3 DNA: TGTGCCAGCAGTTCCGTCACGAACATTCAGTACTTC. Amino acid sequence: CASSSVTNIQYF.

The sample holds a few counts of this clonotype. The V and J genes are TRBV18 and TRBJ2-3; D remains ambiguous. CDR3 length equals 14 residues. Germline lookup yields CDR1 KGHSH and CDR2 LQKENI. V was cut by 3 bases and J by 1 base, with 8 bases left in between. CDR3 sequence: CASSPGRGTDTQYF. CDR3 bases: TGTGCCAGCTCACCGGGAAGGGGCACAGATACGCAGTATTTT.

This clonotype was seen only once. A read error may account for a junction end that differs from germline. CDR3 in DNA: TGTGCCGGCAGCCTAGACAGGGTGGGGGTCTCCTATAATTCACCCCTCCACTTT. Amino acids: CAGSLDRVGVSYNSPLHF. The chain has TRBV6-1 and TRBJ1-6; 7 positions match TRBD1. Per germline, CDR1 MNHNS and CDR2 SASEGT. The length of the CDR3 is 18 residues.

The rearrangement uses TRBV6-1 and TRBJ2-5; D is unresolved. Germline CDR1 is MNHNS and CDR2 is SASEGT. This CDR3 has 11 amino acids. V was clipped by 6 bases and J by 3 bases, with 5 bases between them. The CDR3, as DNA: TGTGCCAGCAGGCTAGAAGAGACCCAGTACTTC. It codes for CASRLEETQYF.

A few counts support this clonotype. The chain carries TRBV20-1 and TRBJ1-2; a weak D match, TRBD1 (6 bases). The CDR3 extends over 13 amino acids. Trimming left V 1 base short and J 8 bases short, with 14 bases between. Per the germline V gene, CDR1 is DFQATT and CDR2 is SNEGSKA (reference sequence). CDR3 sequence: CSARVVGARGYTF. In nucleotides, the CDR3 is TGCAGTGCTAGAGTTGTGGGGGCGCGAGGCTACACCTTC.

This clonotype was picked up a small number of times. One junction end disagrees with the germline gene, perhaps due to a read error. The chain carries TRBV20-1 and TRBJ1-5; D is unresolved. From germline, CDR1 is DFQATT and CDR2 SNEGSKA (reference sequence). The CDR3 is 15 amino acids. This CDR3 reads CSALFEGSGNQPQHF. The CDR3, as DNA: TGCAGTGCACTCTTCGAGGGTTCGGGGAATCAGCCCCAGCACTTT.

J is TRBJ2-7 and V is TRBV5-4; 14 nucleotides line up with TRBD2. V shed 0 bases and J 3 bases; nucleotides not matched to a gene: 2. The CDR3 is made up of 16 amino acids. Germline assignment: CDR1 SGHNT and CDR2 YYREEE (reference sequence). CDR3 coding DNA: TGTGCCAGCAGCTTGGGGGGACTAGCGGGAGTCTACGAGCAGTACTTC. This encodes CASSLGGLAGVYEQYF. Based on the CDR3 plus reference TRBV5-4 and TRBJ2-7, the full variable domain is ETGVTQSPTHLIKTRGQQVTLRCSSQSGHNTVSWYQQALGQGPQFIFQYYREEENGRGNFPPRFSGLQFPNYSSELNVNALELDDSALYLCASSLGGLAGVYEQYFGPGTRLTVT.